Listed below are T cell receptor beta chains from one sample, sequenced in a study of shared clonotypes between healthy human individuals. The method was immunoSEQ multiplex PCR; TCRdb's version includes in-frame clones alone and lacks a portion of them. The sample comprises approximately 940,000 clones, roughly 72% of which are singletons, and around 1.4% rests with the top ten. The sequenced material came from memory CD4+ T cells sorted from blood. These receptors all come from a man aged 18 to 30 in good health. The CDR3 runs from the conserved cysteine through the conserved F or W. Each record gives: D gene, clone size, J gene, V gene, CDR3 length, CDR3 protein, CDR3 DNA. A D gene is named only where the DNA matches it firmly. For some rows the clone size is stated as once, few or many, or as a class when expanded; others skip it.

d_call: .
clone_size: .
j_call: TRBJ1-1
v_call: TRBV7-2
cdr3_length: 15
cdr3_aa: CASSPTGRMNTEAFF
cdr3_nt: TGTGCCAGCAGCCCGACTGGACGGATGAACACTGAAGCTTTCTTT

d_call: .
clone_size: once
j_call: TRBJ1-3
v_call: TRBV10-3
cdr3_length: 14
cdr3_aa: CAISESPAGNTIYF
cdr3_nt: TGTGCCATCAGTGAGTCCCCAGCTGGAAACACCATATATTTT

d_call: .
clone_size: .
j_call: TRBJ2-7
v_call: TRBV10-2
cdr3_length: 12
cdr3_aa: CASSESPYEQYF
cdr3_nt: TGCGCCAGCAGTGAGTCCCCTTACGAGCAGTACTTC

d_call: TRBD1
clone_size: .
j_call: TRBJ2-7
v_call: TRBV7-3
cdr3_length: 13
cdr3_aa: CASSLGQGLKPYF
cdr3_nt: TGTGCCAGCAGCTTAGGACAGGGTCTGAAGCCGTACTTC

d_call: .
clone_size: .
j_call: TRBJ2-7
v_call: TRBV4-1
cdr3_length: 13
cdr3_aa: CASSQASGAEQYF
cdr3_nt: TGCGCCAGCAGCCAAGCGTCCGGGGCCGAGCAGTACTTC

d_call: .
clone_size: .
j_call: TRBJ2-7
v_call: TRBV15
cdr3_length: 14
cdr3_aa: CATSRRLVSYEQYF
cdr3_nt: TGTGCCACCAGCCGGAGGCTAGTCTCCTACGAGCAGTACTTC

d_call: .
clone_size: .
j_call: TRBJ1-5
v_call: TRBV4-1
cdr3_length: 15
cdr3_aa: CASSGTPGSNQPQHF
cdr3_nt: TGCGCCAGCAGCGGGACCCCCGGGAGCAATCAGCCCCAGCATTTT

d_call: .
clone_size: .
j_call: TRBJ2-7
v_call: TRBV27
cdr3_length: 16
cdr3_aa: CASSLGARRGPYEQYF
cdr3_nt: TGTGCCAGCAGTTTAGGAGCGAGAAGAGGACCTTACGAGCAGTACTTC

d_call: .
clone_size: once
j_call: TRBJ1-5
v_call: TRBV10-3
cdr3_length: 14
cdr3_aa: CAISERQDNQPQHF
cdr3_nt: TGTGCCATCAGTGAGCGTCAGGACAATCAGCCCCAGCATTTT

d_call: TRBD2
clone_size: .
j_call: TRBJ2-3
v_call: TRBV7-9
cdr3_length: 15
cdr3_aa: CASSRAGAGTDTQYF
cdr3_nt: TGTGCCAGCAGCAGAGCGGGGGCGGGCACAGATACGCAGTATTTT

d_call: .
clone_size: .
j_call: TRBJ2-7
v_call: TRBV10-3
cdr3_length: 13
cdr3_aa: CAISEPLTNEQYF
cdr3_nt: TGTGCCATCAGTGAGCCCCTTACAAACGAGCAGTACTTC

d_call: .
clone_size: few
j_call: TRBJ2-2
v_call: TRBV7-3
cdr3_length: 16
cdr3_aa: CASSLSDSANTGELFF
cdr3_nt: TGTGCCAGCAGCTTAAGTGACAGTGCGAACACCGGGGAGCTGTTTTTT

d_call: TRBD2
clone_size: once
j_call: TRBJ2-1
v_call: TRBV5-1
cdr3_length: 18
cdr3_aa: CASSLRGERGPPGNEQFF
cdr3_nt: TGCGCCAGCAGCTTGCGAGGGGAGCGGGGACCCCCGGGCAATGAGCAGTTCTTC

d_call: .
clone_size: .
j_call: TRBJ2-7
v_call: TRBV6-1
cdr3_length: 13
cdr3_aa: CASITSGAREQYF
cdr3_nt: TGTGCCAGCATTACATCAGGAGCGCGCGAGCAGTACTTC

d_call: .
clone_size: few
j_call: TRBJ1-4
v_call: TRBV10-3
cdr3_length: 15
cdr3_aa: CAISDGAATNEKLFF
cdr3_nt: TGTGCCATCAGTGACGGAGCGGCAACTAATGAAAAACTGTTTTTT

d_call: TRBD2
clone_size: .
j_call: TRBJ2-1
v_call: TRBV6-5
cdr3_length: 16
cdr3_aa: CASSYSTSGRYNEQFF
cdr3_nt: TGTGCCAGCAGTTACTCGACTAGCGGGAGATATAATGAGCAGTTCTTC

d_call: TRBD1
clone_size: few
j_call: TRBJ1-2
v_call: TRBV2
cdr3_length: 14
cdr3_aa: CASSEAETGNGYTF
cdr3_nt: TGTGCCAGCAGTGAAGCCGAGACAGGGAACGGCTACACCTTC

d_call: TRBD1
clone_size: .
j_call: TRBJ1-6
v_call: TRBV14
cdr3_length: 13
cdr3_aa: CASSTDRRTPLHF
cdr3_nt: TGTGCCAGCAGCACGGACAGGAGGACACCCCTCCACTTT

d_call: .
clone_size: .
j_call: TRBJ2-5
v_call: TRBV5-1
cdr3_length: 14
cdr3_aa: CASSLSGTFETQYF
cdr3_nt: TGCGCCAGCAGCTTGTCGGGGACCTTCGAGACCCAGTACTTC

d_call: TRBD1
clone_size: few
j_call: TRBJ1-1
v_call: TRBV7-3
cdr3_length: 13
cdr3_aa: CASRRDRNTEAFF
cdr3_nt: TGTGCCAGCAGAAGGGACAGGAACACTGAAGCTTTCTTT

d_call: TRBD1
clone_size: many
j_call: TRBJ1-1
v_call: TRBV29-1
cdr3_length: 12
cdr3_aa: CSGWDRGTEAFF
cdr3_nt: TGCAGCGGCTGGGACAGGGGAACTGAAGCTTTCTTT

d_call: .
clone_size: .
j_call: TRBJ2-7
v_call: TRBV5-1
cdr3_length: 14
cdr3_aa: CASSLAGFPYEQYF
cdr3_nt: TGCGCCAGCAGCTTGGCAGGGTTCCCCTACGAGCAGTACTTC

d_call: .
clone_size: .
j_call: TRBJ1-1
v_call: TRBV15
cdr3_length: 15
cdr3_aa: CATSISRDFNTEAFF
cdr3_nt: TGTGCCACCAGCATAAGCAGGGATTTCAACACTGAAGCTTTCTTT